This TCR beta chain is from a study of blood T cell repertoires in COVID-19 (dated by TCRdb to 2018 to 2021). In the study overall: Samples from collaborators originated in the United States, Italy and Spain and spanned both the acute and convalescent phases of COVID-19. Deeply sampled blood TCRbeta repertoires from subjects exposed to, actively infected with, or recovered from COVID-19 were included in the dataset. The material from the prospective study consisted of cDNA or gDNA derived from T cells, B-cell-depleted T cells, or PBMCs. A freely available public database, intended as a resource for researchers studying the immune response to SARS-CoV-2, is where the repertoires were released. Samples were obtained from the ongoing ImmuneRACE study (first 160 participants) and from over 1,000 subjects provided by 6 global collaborators. Nearly every sample came with metadata listing a de-identified subject ID, COVID-19 status, age in years and sex. Where available, HLA class I and class II types were obtained from metadata supplied by the sample provider rather than from assay-based typing. Findings and caveats that apply to the study as a whole: The amount of clinical and demographic metadata varied by source and participant and was provided uncurated.

In Seattle, one collaborating source enrolled patients while the infection was active and tracked those patients longitudinally over the course of disease. Collaborating institutions collected whole blood in K2EDTA tubes following their own protocols. Collaborator samples were shipped for TCRbeta analysis as frozen whole blood, isolated PBMCs, or DNA extracted from either sample type. The CDR3 sequence holds 14 residues, the cysteine and phenylalanine included. The kept DNA is CDR3 alone, 42 bases in frame from the first base. Trimming costs V 2 bases and J 3 bases, and their ends lie 10 bases apart. For CDR1 and CDR2, the germline V gene (reference sequence) lists MNHNY and SVGAGI. The immunoSEQ Assay, a bias-controlled multiplex PCR, was used to amplify TCRbeta CDR3 regions from genomic DNA. For the original study's pipeline: The number of nucleated cells in each sample was estimated by amplification of reference gene primers within the assay. Sequence reads were collapsed and filtered to measure the absolute abundance of every unique TCRbeta CDR3 rearrangement. Productive Simpson clonality was computed per sample as the square root of Simpson's diversity index over productive rearrangements. This is the immuneACCESS table as TCRdb keeps it, with only in-frame sequences that have V and J called. A part of the clones is gone; compared with another copy, unresolved V genes explain less than half, and the rest is unexplained. V and J calls and clone size are as listed in that table; D and trimming were resolved from the DNA. Within this sample are about 250,000 clones, with 86% of them counted one time only. Approximately 5% of the sample comes from the top ten.

As concerns this clone: Its antigen remains unidentified. No base-level quality is on record; no much larger clone is a single base apart.

The sample comprised peripheral blood. The chain is made from TRBV6-6 and TRBJ1-1; the best D guess is TRBD1, with 5 bases matching. The sequence was collected from a woman aged 80 or over with COVID-19, enrolled during active disease. The DNA sequence is TGTGCCAGCAGTTACCCTGGGGGGTACACTGAAGCTTTCTTT. Its product reads: CASSYPGGYTEAFF.